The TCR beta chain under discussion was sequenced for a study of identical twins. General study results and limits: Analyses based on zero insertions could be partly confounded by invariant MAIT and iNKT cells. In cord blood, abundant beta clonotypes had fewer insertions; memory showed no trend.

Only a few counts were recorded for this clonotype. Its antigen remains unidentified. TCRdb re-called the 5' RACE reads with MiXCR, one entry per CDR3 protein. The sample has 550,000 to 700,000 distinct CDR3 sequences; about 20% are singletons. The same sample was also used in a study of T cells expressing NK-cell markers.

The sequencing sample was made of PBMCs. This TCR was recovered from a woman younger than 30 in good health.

DNA for the CDR3: TGTGCCAGCAGCCGGGGGACAGCCAATGAGCAGTTCTTC. This translates into CASSRGTANEQFF. The chain combines TRBV5-6 with TRBJ2-1; possibly TRBD1 for D (7 bases). The CDR3 runs to 13 residues. Deletions cut 4 bases from V and 6 bases from J, with 11 bases between. Germline V gene lookup returns CDR1 SGHDT and CDR2 YYEEEE.